This T cell receptor (beta chain) derives from a study of OX40 agonist ivuxolimab in advanced cancers. Looking at the study overall: A male proportion of approximately 80% was recorded, with mean age roughly 62 years and range roughly 23 to 79.

A word on this clone: The antigen is not known.

Measured with immunoSEQ multiplex PCR; TCRdb has only the in-frame clones, and not every one. The data contain more than 50,000 clones, roughly 81% of them singletons. The study's findings and limits: Clonal expansion by week 6 occurred in CD4+ and CD8+ blood T cells (at 0.1 to 3.0 mg/kg). In the 0.1-3.0 mg/kg groups, partial responders showed among the lowest expansion.

V lost 5 bases, J lost 2 bases, and 13 bases lay in between. Germline V gene data show CDR1 as SQVTM and CDR2 as ANQGSEA. This CDR3 region has 13 residues. The source of this sequence is an adult with an advanced solid tumor such as melanoma, head and neck, liver or kidney cancer. The V gene is TRBV29-1, the J gene TRBJ2-7, with a possible D match to TRBD1 (5 bases). The starting material was CD4+ or CD8+ T cells sorted from blood, obtained in a trial of the OX40 agonist ivuxolimab. The chain's CDR3 is CSVLQGRTYEQYF. CDR3 sequence (DNA): TGCAGCGTTCTGCAGGGAAGGACCTACGAGCAGTACTTC.